This T cell receptor (beta chain) was documented in a study of control samples from healthy donors and cancer patients. Per the germline V gene, CDR1 is SGHDT and CDR2 is YYEEEE. The ends were cut back, 0 bases at V and 6 bases at J, with 7 bases in the middle. The CDR3 covers 12 residues. The assay was immunoSEQ multiplex PCR, and TCRdb's table has in-frame clones only and misses some. This sample yields about 95,000 clones, of which around 90% are seen a single time; around 15% belongs to the top ten. Source material: blood. This TCR was recovered from a woman aged 70-85 years in good health. The chain carries TRBV5-6 and TRBJ2-7, with TRBD1 as a possible D gene (5 bases). This CDR3 is CASSLAGLEQYF. In nucleotides, the CDR3 is TGTGCCAGCAGCTTGGCAGGGCTCGAGCAGTACTTC.